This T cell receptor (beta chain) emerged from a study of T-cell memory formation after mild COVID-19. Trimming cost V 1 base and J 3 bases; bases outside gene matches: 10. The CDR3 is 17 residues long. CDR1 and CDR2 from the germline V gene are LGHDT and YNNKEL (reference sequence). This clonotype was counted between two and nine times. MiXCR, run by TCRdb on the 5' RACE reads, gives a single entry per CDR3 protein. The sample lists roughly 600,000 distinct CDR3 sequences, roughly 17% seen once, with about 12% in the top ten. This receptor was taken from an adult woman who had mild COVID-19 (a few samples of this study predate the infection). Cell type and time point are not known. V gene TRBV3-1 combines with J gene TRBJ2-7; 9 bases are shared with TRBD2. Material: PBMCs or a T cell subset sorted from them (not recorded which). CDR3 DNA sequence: TGTGCCAGCAGCCAAGCCAGATCCGGGACTAGCCGCTACGAGCAGTACTTC. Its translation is CASSQARSGTSRYEQYF.